The source of this TCR beta chain is a study of early T cells in non-severe SARS-CoV-2 infection. Overall study: Alpha and beta chains were unpaired, from unsorted whole-blood bulk RNA.

The study's findings and limits: VDJdb-based matching was biased toward anti-spike CD8 responses and missed private and CD4 specificities.

Molecules of cDNA were individually given unique molecular identifiers that were attached to them. TCRdb independently ran MiXCR on the 5' RACE reads; one entry per CDR3 protein. The sample consists of about 25,000 distinct CDR3 sequences, approximately 5.1% of them appearing once. This clonotype was recorded many times. What it binds is unknown. Losses at the gene ends were 5 bases for V and 9 bases for J; bases not matched to a gene: 9. The CDR3 consists of 16 residues. The germline V gene has CDR1 SGHVS and CDR2 FQNEAQ. Sequencing input: whole blood. The receptor was isolated from an adult who was a healthcare worker with PCR-confirmed SARS-CoV-2 infection or an uninfected control (not recorded which). The V and J genes are TRBV7-8 and TRBJ2-1; 14 bases line up with TRBD2. In nucleotides, the CDR3 is TGTGCCAGCAGCAAAAGACTAGCGGGAGGGCCGCGTGAGCAGTTCTTC. Translated, it gives CASSKRLAGGPREQFF.